This T cell receptor (beta chain) comes out of a study of cytomegalovirus exposure and HLA in healthy donors (dated by TCRdb to 2016 to 2017). Regarding the complete study: In an earlier analysis of several hundred of the donors, 250 to 350 Gb of sequence data and 95 million to 130 million unique TCR beta sequences from about 179 million T cells were reported. An early release covering roughly 600 HLA-typed donors comprised approximately 300 gigabases of sequencing data and about 90 million unique TCR sequences. Of the roughly 390 genotyped donors, 65% to 90% fell in the genetic ancestry cluster associated with self-reported Caucasian donors. The aim of the study was to test whether cataloging public T cell receptors could identify signatures of past pathogen exposure. The study profiled the T cell repertoires of some 610 subjects by immunosequencing and related them to cytomegalovirus serostatus. Besides the first cohort of roughly 640 subjects, a separate validation cohort made up of about 120 different subjects was used. The study combined high-throughput TCR immunosequencing, statistical association of individual TCRs with disease status, and machine learning to predict cytomegalovirus infection status. In a later analysis, previously published TCR beta repertoires from some 640 donors were re-analyzed and high-resolution HLA genotyping was added so that TCR occurrence patterns could be studied. Rather than using new phenotypic data, the later analysis identified candidate immune exposures from TCR beta sequences and from how often those sequences occurred across donors. In an earlier analysis of roughly 580 of the donors, high-throughput TCR beta sequencing was used to judge whether each TCR beta V gene segment behaved as functional or pseudogenic. Alongside the repertoire data, information on donor age, sex, ethnicity and CMV serostatus was compiled. In a later genetic analysis, genome-wide SNP genotypes for about three fifths of the roughly 670 donors were used, and that subset was treated as a discovery cohort. Every repertoire in the discovery cohort had been generated on one and the same sequencing platform. HLA typing included class I and class II loci at four-digit resolution. Typing coverage varied by locus: 629-630 donors for A, B, C, DRB1 and DQB1; approximately 500 for DQA1; over 600 for DPA1; 450 to 480 for DPB1. Because of strong linkage in the cohort, five DR-DQ haplotypes were treated as single units for association and clustering. Among some 400 genotyped donors of the cohort, an average of around 250,000 unique TCR beta nucleotide sequences was sequenced per donor, of which about 18% were non-productive.

The method was the immunoSEQ multiplex PCR assay. For the multiplex PCR, a mixture combining 60 forward primers for TCR Vbeta segments and 13 reverse primers for TCR Jbeta segments was used. A multiplex PCR assay on genomic DNA amplified the CDR3 region of rearranged TCR beta genes. The Illumina HiSeq System was used to sequence the amplified TCR beta libraries as 87-base-pair reads. On the study's bioinformatics: A later analysis tallied some 79 million unique TCR beta chains across the 660 or so repertoires, and approximately 11 million of those chains were shared by two or more donors. A nearest-neighbor algorithm error-corrected the raw reads and collapsed the reads into unique sequences, merging closely related sequences to remove PCR and sequencing errors. CDR3 sequences were aligned to IMGT reference sequences to assign V, D and J gene segments. For a sequence to be retained, a match of at least six nucleotides was required to both a V gene segment and a J gene segment. Rearrangements were called productive when the CDR3 lacked stop codons and stayed in frame with V and J; all others were non-productive. Following IMGT convention, CDR3 was defined as the stretch from the second conserved V-encoded cysteine up to the conserved J-encoded phenylalanine. The earlier analysis of approximately 500 of the donors excluded sequences that lacked an unambiguous match to a single V gene segment. An earlier analysis of a few hundred of the donors called V segments functional above 56.7% productive rearrangements and segregating when the between-donor standard deviation exceeded 5%. A statistical classification framework was built to diagnose cytomegalovirus status from the catalog of TCR beta chain sequences. In a later analysis, V and J genes were assigned by comparing TCR nucleotide sequences against IMGT/GENE-DB human TR gene sequences. In a later analysis, CDR3 sequences and most-parsimonious VDJ recombination scenarios were assigned using the TCRdist pipeline. In a later analysis, each TCR beta chain was defined by its CDR3 amino acid sequence together with its V-gene family, and reads without a unique V-gene family were excluded. A later analysis removed 500 to 650 highly shared, low-generation-probability nucleotide sequences to deal with suspected cross-contamination and a sequencing artifact. In a later analysis, a clonal expansion index was calculated for each public chain from normalized within-repertoire ranks of inferred template counts. Generation probabilities in a later analysis came from a VDJ recombination model fitted to out-of-frame rearrangements, and those results were checked against IGoR. In a later analysis, hypergeometric tests were used to score TCR-TCR, TCR-HLA and TCR-CMV co-occurrence, with a repertoire-size bias correction applied to TCR pairs. False discovery rates were estimated in a later analysis by permuting HLA or CMV assignments 20 times. A later analysis grouped co-occurring TCRs with DBSCAN, adding TCRdist sequence similarity when clustering within HLA-allele-positive subsets. For co-occurrence clustering, repertoires with fewer than 30,000 or more than 120,000 public chains were excluded, along with five repertoires with anomalous nucleotide sharing. In its TCRdb copy, this immuneACCESS table keeps in-frame sequences only and misses some clones. Where compared with another copy, unresolved V genes explain less than half of these, and the others have no known cause. For V, J and clone size, that table is used; D and trimming come from the DNA. This sample gives 120,000 or so clones in total; 81% of them show up just once. The ten largest clones add up to roughly 4% of the sample.

On this clone: Its recognized antigen is unknown. One base away there is no much larger clone; base qualities are not given.

The paper's findings and limits, for the study overall: An association between a missense DCLRE1C variant and V-gene and J-gene trimming of TCR beta chains was found in a later genetic analysis and replicated in an independent cohort. Sequencing depth was assumed to be roughly uniform across donors in the presence/absence analyses, though that assumption may not hold. The only immune exposure information available for the cohort was CMV serostatus. The classifier was reported to diagnose cytomegalovirus status with high specificity and sensitivity in both the original and validation cohorts. Assigning TCR associations to individual alleles was difficult when HLA alleles, especially DR and DQ, strongly co-occurred. According to a later genetic analysis, donors in an Asian-associated ancestry cluster had fewer N-insertions in productive TCRs than the approximately 650-donor mean. The study gave a list of some 150 TCR beta chains associated with cytomegalovirus. A later analysis reported that several top co-occurrence clusters appeared linked to parvovirus B19, influenza, CMV and Epstein-Barr virus. In a later analysis, HLA-associated TCR beta chains showed more clonal expansion and lower generation probabilities than non-associated chains that were equally common. Because counts were too low, roughly 16 rarely observed V segments, including chromosome 9 orphons, were excluded from the earlier analysis of a few hundred of the donors. A later analysis found that TCR association rates varied across HLA loci, with DRB1 alleles showing the most associated TCRs and HLA-C alleles the fewest. The cohort was sequenced for TCR beta chains only, and without alpha or paired-chain data the features that could be detected were limited. In a later analysis, about 17,000 TCR beta sequences were associated with specific HLA alleles at a false discovery rate of 0.05. In an earlier analysis of 587 of the donors, most TCR beta V segments were observed in productive rearrangements about 90% or about 30% of the time, broadly matching IMGT annotations. It was suggested by the authors that the approach could potentially be generalized to other disease states and immunological phenotypes. A group of highly shared sequence variants was considered likely to be a technical artifact of the sequencing pipeline. Because HLA typing was unavailable for some donors at each locus, only the typed subset was used in association tests. Most TCR sequences were seen in very few donors, while some public TCRs were found in many individuals. A further reported finding was that TCR beta sequences accurately predicted the HLA-A and HLA-B alleles for most subjects in the first cohort. In a later analysis, most CMV-associated TCR beta chains were found to appear HLA-restricted, with HLA associations seemingly driven largely by CMV exposure. Some IMGT-functional V segments, including TRBV6-2 and TRBV6-3, could not be told apart with the 87-base-pair reads, so those segments were excluded. In vitro tests confirmed that a few of the cytomegalovirus-associated TCR beta chains recognize cytomegalovirus antigens. Linkage disequilibrium might explain the correlated functional status among segregating V segments, but an unknown experimental factor could not be ruled out.

For CDR1 and CDR2, the germline V gene (reference sequence) lists MNHNY and SVGAGI. The CDR3 covers 14 residues, taking in both the cysteine and the phenylalanine. Solely the CDR3 DNA is kept, with 42 bases framed from the first base. Compared with germline, V lacks 7 bases and J lacks 7 bases; bases without a gene match: 13. The cohort was made up of several hundred healthy bone marrow donors. At the time of sampling, every cohort member was nominally healthy, though immune exposures that went unrecorded were likely present. The donor was CMV seropositive and belonged to the group of a few hundred seropositive cohort members. A peripheral blood sample was collected from each donor, and TCR beta sequencing was performed on peripheral blood mononuclear cells. Genomic DNA extraction from the blood cell samples was performed with the Qiagen DNeasy Blood Extraction Kit.

The TCR comes from a man in his late teens or twenties in good health and CMV-seropositive. The rearrangement joined TRBV6-6 to TRBJ2-7, with 7 central nucleotides matching TRBD2. Sequencing used PBMCs. CDR3 reads: CASTPAGSTREQYF. The nucleotide sequence is given as TGTGCCAGCACCCCAGCGGGATCCACCAGGGAGCAGTACTTC.